Shown below are 20 T cell receptor beta chains from a single sample sequenced in a study of cytomegalovirus exposure and HLA in healthy donors. The study ran its PCR with 60 Vbeta and 13 Jbeta primers. Using immunoSEQ multiplex PCR, the repertoire was profiled, and TCRdb retains in-frame clones only, with some absent. The sample lists more than 150,000 clones, just under 80% occurring once. The sample comprised PBMCs. These TCRs come from a woman in her 30s in good health and CMV-seronegative.

CDR3 DNA: TGTGCCAGCACCCAGACTGGGGAGACCCAGTACTTC. Amino acid sequence: CASTQTGETQYF. J is TRBJ2-5 and V is TRBV2; D call uncertain. The CDR3 totals 12 residues. The V end lost 7 bases, the J end lost 5 bases, and 11 bases lay between the germline ends. The germline V gene encodes CDR1 SNHLY and CDR2 FYNNEI.

The chain employs TRBV4-2 and TRBJ1-5; D is undetermined. Germline CDR1 reads LGHNA; CDR2 reads YNFKEQ. The CDR3 extends over 15 amino acids. V shed 0 bases and J shed 6 bases, with 12 bases lying between them. In nucleotides, the CDR3 is TGTGCCAGCAGCCAAGATCCTCTTAGAGGTCAGCCCCAGCATTTT. Protein sequence: CASSQDPLRGQPQHF.

The chain carries TRBV19 and TRBJ2-7; D is perhaps TRBD1 (5 bases). This CDR3 has 14 residues. Per the germline V gene, CDR1 is LNHDA and CDR2 is SQIVND (reference sequence). V lost 5 bases and J lost 2, with 13 bases in between. The CDR3 protein is CASSFQGIPYEQYF. As DNA, the CDR3 is TGTGCCAGTAGTTTTCAGGGTATCCCCTACGAGCAGTACTTC.

The rearrangement uses TRBV29-1 and TRBJ2-1, with 7 bases that match TRBD2. Germline CDR1 reads SQVTM; CDR2 reads ANQGSEA. The CDR3 totals 11 residues. The trim removed 6 bases at V and 13 bases at J, leaving 9 bases unmatched. CDR3 sequence (DNA): TGCAGCGTCTCTAGCGGTGTACTTCAGTTCTTC. Translation gives CSVSSGVLQFF.

This chain links TRBV12-5 with TRBJ1-2; D gene uncertain. Germline V lookup: CDR1 LGHNT, CDR2 FRNRAP. The V and J ends lost 5 bases and 5 bases respectively, with 12 bases between them. The length of the CDR3 is 13 residues. CDR3 nucleotide sequence: TGTGCTAGTGGTCCCCCGGGTTTATATGGCTACACCTTC. This encodes CASGPPGLYGYTF. Supplemented by reference TRBV12-5 and TRBJ1-2, the full variable domain reads DARVTQTPRHKVTEMGQEVTMRCQPILGHNTVFWYRQTMMQGLELLAYFRNRAPLDDSGMPKDRFSAEMPDATLATLKIQPSEPRDSAVYFCASGPPGLYGYTFGSGTRLTVV.

Remarks on this clone: The sample contains more than one DNA sequence encoding this CDR3. The chain combines TRBV27 with TRBJ1-1; tentatively, D is TRBD1 (6 bases). Germline-derived CDR1 and CDR2 are MNHEY and SMNVEV (reference sequence). This CDR3 comprises 13 residues. V was trimmed by 5 bases and J by 5 bases, leaving 12 bases between them. The CDR3 is CASSLGGSTEAFF. CDR3 DNA sequence: TGTGCCAGCAGTCTAGGGGGAAGTACTGAAGCTTTCTTT.

The chain couples TRBV7-2 to TRBJ1-4; D uncertain. This CDR3 spans 16 amino acids. CDR1 is SGHTA, CDR2 FQGNSA, per germline. The V end was cut by 1 base, the J end by 4 bases, with 13 bases between. This chain's CDR3 is CASSLDLGRLNEKLFF. CDR3 coding DNA: TGTGCCAGCAGCTTAGACCTCGGCAGGCTTAATGAAAAACTGTTTTTT.

The chain couples TRBV6-5 to TRBJ1-2; no firm D call. V was cut by 2 bases and J by 2 bases, with 9 bases left in between. There are 14 residues in the CDR3. Germline V gene data show CDR1 as MNHEY and CDR2 as SVGAGI. In DNA form, the CDR3 reads TGTGCCAGCAGTTACGGAGGAGGGAACTATGGCTACACCTTC. This codes for CASSYGGGNYGYTF.

This chain links TRBV7-9 with TRBJ2-7, with 9 bases lining up with TRBD1. Germline lookup yields CDR1 SEHNR and CDR2 FQNEAQ (reference sequence). With V trimmed by 5 bases and J by 5 bases, 16 bases remained unmatched. The CDR3 covers 17 residues. CDR3 residues: CASSGNGWDRVVDEQYF. In nucleotides, the CDR3 is TGTGCCAGCAGCGGTAATGGATGGGACAGGGTTGTCGACGAGCAGTACTTC.

The chain is built from TRBV10-3 and TRBJ1-2; 7 nucleotides match TRBD1. The CDR3 extends over 15 amino acids. CDR1 is ENHRY, CDR2 SYGVKD, per germline. The V segment lost 3 bases and the J segment 3 bases; nucleotides outside the gene matches: 7. CDR3 nucleotides: TGTGCCATCAGTGATTACAGGACAGGAGACTATGGCTACACCTTC. Its protein is CAISDYRTGDYGYTF.

This clone was counted a single time. This chain links TRBV29-1 with TRBJ1-1, with 7 positions matching TRBD1. The CDR3 sequence is 16 residues long. The germline CDR1 and CDR2 sequences are SQVTM and ANQGSEA. V shed 2 bases, J shed 1 base, and the junction held 10 bases outside the gene matches. In nucleotides, the CDR3 is TGCAGCGTTGAAAGGGGGCTGGGGGTGACGAACACTGAAGCTTTCTTT. Its protein product is CSVERGLGVTNTEAFF.

The J gene is TRBJ2-2, the V gene TRBV5-6; 10 bases fit TRBD2. The trim removed 4 bases at V and 4 bases at J, leaving 4 bases unmatched. CDR1 is SGHDT, CDR2 YYEEEE, per germline. This CDR3 has 15 residues. The CDR3 region has the DNA TGTGCCAGCAGCCGCCTAGCGGGGGCCACCGGGGAGCTGTTTTTT. This codes for CASSRLAGATGELFF. The full variable domain, in which reference TRBV5-6 and TRBJ2-2 provide the parts outside the CDR3, is DAGVTQSPTHLIKTRGQQVTLRCSPKSGHDTVSWYQQALGQGPQFIFQYYEEEERQRGNFPDRFSGHQFPNYSSELNVNALLLGDSALYLCASSRLAGATGELFFGEGSRLTVL.

The rearrangement joins TRBV9 to TRBJ2-3; 9 bases map to TRBD1. Germline assignment: CDR1 SGDLS and CDR2 YYNGEE. The CDR3 spans 18 residues. V trimming: 0 bases; J trimming: 2 bases; junction bases outside the gene matches: 10. The CDR3 region has the DNA TGTGCCAGCAGCGTAGACGTTTACAGGGGGCAAGTCACAGATACGCAGTATTTT. Translated, it gives CASSVDVYRGQVTDTQYF.

In this sample, this clone turned up once. The DNA of the CDR3 is TGTGCCATCAGTTCGAAGGGACAGGGGAACACTGAAGCTTTCTTT. It codes for CAISSKGQGNTEAFF. The J gene is TRBJ1-1, the V gene TRBV10-3, with 9 bases that match TRBD1. Germline CDR1 and CDR2: ENHRY and SYGVKD. The CDR3 is made up of 15 amino acids. V shed 5 bases, J shed 1 base, and the junction held 5 bases outside the gene matches.

The chain is built from TRBV2 and TRBJ1-5; possible D gene TRBD1, 5 bases. Trimming pared 3 bases from V and 9 bases from J, leaving 9 bases between. From germline, CDR1 is SNHLY and CDR2 FYNNEI. The CDR3 covers 12 residues. The CDR3 loop reads CASSEMGGPQHF. In nucleotides, the CDR3 is TGTGCCAGCAGTGAGATGGGGGGGCCCCAGCATTTT.

This clone was seen a few times. The chain has TRBV19 and TRBJ1-1; D gene unclear. Germline V gene data show CDR1 as LNHDA and CDR2 as SQIVND (reference sequence). This CDR3 spans 14 amino acids. Trimming stripped 4 bases from V and 9 bases from J, with 18 bases between. In nucleotides, the CDR3 is TGTGCCAGTAGTACTCGGCAGGCCTCAGAGAAAGCTTTCTTT. Its translation: CASSTRQASEKAFF.

In the case of this clone: This sample also contains other DNA sequences that code for the same CDR3. This chain links TRBV7-9 with TRBJ1-1; tentative D call: TRBD1 (6 bases). The CDR3 has 13 amino acids. The V end lost 6 bases, the J end lost 1 base, and 9 bases lay between the germline ends. CDR1 is SEHNR and CDR2 is FQNEAQ in the germline V gene (reference sequence). CDR3 nucleotides: TGTGCCAGCAGTCTGGGACAGAACACTGAAGCTTTCTTT. It translates to CASSLGQNTEAFF. The entire variable domain, with the rest obtained from reference TRBV7-9 and TRBJ1-1, is as follows: DTGVSQNPRHKITKRGQNVTFRCDPISEHNRLYWYRQTLGQGPEFLTYFQNEAQLEKSRLLSDRFSAERPKGSFSTLEIQRTEQGDSAMYLCASSLGQNTEAFFGQGTRLTVV.

The V and J genes are TRBV29-1 and TRBJ2-1, with 7 bases aligning to TRBD1. The CDR3 is 12 residues long. The V gene's germline CDR1 is SQVTM and CDR2 ANQGSEA. J was trimmed by 9 bases and V by 1 base; bases with no gene match: 3. In nucleotides, the CDR3 is TGCAGCGTTGAAGTACAGGGGACTGAGCAGTTCTTC. Protein product: CSVEVQGTEQFF.

J is TRBJ2-7 and V is TRBV4-3, with 7 bases aligning to TRBD2. Germline trimming cut 0 bases from V and 3 bases from J; bases unmatched to any gene: 5. CDR3 length: 15 amino acids. Germline CDR1 is LGHNA and CDR2 is YSLEER. DNA of the CDR3: TGCGCCAGCAGCCAAGATCTTGGGGGGGTCTACGAGCAGTACTTC. Translated: CASSQDLGGVYEQYF.

This clone was picked up one time. The DNA of the CDR3 is TGTGCCAGCATGGGCTTCCGACAGGGATTCGGCACAGATACGCAGTATTTT. Residues: CASMGFRQGFGTDTQYF. The V call is TRBV2, the J call TRBJ2-3; TRBD1 matches 7 bases. Germline V CDR1 and CDR2: SNHLY, FYNNEI. There are 17 residues in the CDR3. V lost 7 bases, J lost 1 base, and 14 bases stayed unmatched.